Listed below are T cell receptor beta chains from one sample, sequenced in a study of cytotoxic CD8 clonotypes in ibrutinib-treated CLL. The method was immunoSEQ multiplex PCR; TCRdb's version includes in-frame clones alone and lacks a portion of them. This sample yields fewer than 35,000 clones, of which 70% to 90% are seen a single time; more than 6.5% belongs to the top ten. The source material was PBMCs, sampled after 24 months of ibrutinib treatment. The receptor source for this set is a human donor with chronic lymphocytic leukemia. The CDR3 runs from the conserved cysteine through the conserved F or W. Each record gives: clone size, J gene, V gene, D gene, CDR3 DNA, CDR3 protein. D genes are given only for firm matches. A row's size may be missing; if present it is once, few, many or a size class.

size: .; J: TRBJ1-1; V: TRBV6-5; D: .; DNA: TGTGCCAGCAGAGAGAACACTGAAGCTTTCTTT; CDR3: CASRENTEAFF
size: .; J: TRBJ2-7; V: TRBV5-1; D: .; DNA: TGCGCCAGCAGCTTGTTTCCAGCCCAGGCAGTCTACGAGCAGTACTTC; CDR3: CASSLFPAQAVYEQYF
size: .; J: TRBJ2-1; V: TRBV9; D: TRBD2; DNA: TGTGCCAGCAGCAATCCCGGGACTACGGACTCCTACAATGAGCAGTTCTTC; CDR3: CASSNPGTTDSYNEQFF
size: .; J: TRBJ2-1; V: TRBV7-9; D: TRBD1; DNA: TGTGCCAGCAGCTTTCGGGGACAGGGCGGGCATAAAGATGAGCAGTTCTTC; CDR3: CASSFRGQGGHKDEQFF
size: once; J: TRBJ2-3; V: TRBV12-5; D: TRBD2; DNA: TGTGCTAGTGGACGGCTAGCGGGGGTTTTGGATACGCAGTATTTT; CDR3: CASGRLAGVLDTQYF
size: once; J: TRBJ2-1; V: TRBV7-9; D: .; DNA: TGTGCCAGCAGCTTAGTTCCAGGGTTTTCGGGAGTCAATGAGCAGTTCTTC; CDR3: CASSLVPGFSGVNEQFF
size: .; J: TRBJ2-2; V: TRBV6-1; D: .; DNA: TGTGCCAGCAGTGAAGTCCCTTACATGAACACCGGGGAGCTGTTTTTT; CDR3: CASSEVPYMNTGELFF
size: .; J: TRBJ1-6; V: TRBV10-3; D: .; DNA: TGTGCCATCAGTGAACCAGCCGGGGGGTCCTATAATTCACCCCTCCACTTT; CDR3: CAISEPAGGSYNSPLHF
size: .; J: TRBJ1-5; V: TRBV4-1; D: .; DNA: TGCGCCAGCAGCCAAGATCACTTCCAGGGCGGGTATAGCAATCAGCCCCAGCATTTT; CDR3: CASSQDHFQGGYSNQPQHF
size: once; J: TRBJ2-1; V: TRBV7-2; D: TRBD1; DNA: TGTGCCAGCAGCTCGCCTCAATTTAGGGGGCGGAAGTTCTTC; CDR3: CASSSPQFRGRKFF
size: once; J: TRBJ1-2; V: TRBV7-8; D: .; DNA: TGTGCCAGCAGCTTAGTCGGGGGGACTGTCTATGGCTACACCTTC; CDR3: CASSLVGGTVYGYTF
size: .; J: TRBJ1-4; V: TRBV6-5; D: .; DNA: TGTGCCAGCTCCCCGTCCCCTGGAGAAAAACTGTTTTTT; CDR3: CASSPSPGEKLFF
size: .; J: TRBJ1-1; V: TRBV5-6; D: TRBD1; DNA: TGTGCCAGCCGACAATCCGGGACAGACACTGAAGCTTTCTTT; CDR3: CASRQSGTDTEAFF
size: .; J: TRBJ2-3; V: TRBV11-2; D: .; DNA: TGTGCCAGCAGCTCTTACACAGATACGCAGTATTTT; CDR3: CASSSYTDTQYF
size: .; J: TRBJ1-1; V: TRBV5-4; D: .; DNA: TGTGCCAGCAGCTTTGGGAAGAACACTGAAGCTTTCTTT; CDR3: CASSFGKNTEAFF
size: .; J: TRBJ2-1; V: TRBV11-1; D: .; DNA: TGTGCCAGCAGCTGGACTGCCTACAATGAGCAGTTCTTC; CDR3: CASSWTAYNEQFF
size: .; J: TRBJ1-6; V: TRBV6-4; D: TRBD1; DNA: TGTGCCAGCAGGACGGGACAGGGGATCTCCTATAATTCACCCCTCCACTTT; CDR3: CASRTGQGISYNSPLHF
size: .; J: TRBJ2-1; V: TRBV7-6; D: TRBD1; DNA: TGTGCCAGCAGCGCAGGACAGGGAGGTATACTGTTCTTC; CDR3: CASSAGQGGILFF
size: .; J: TRBJ2-4; V: TRBV13; D: .; DNA: TGTGCCAGCAACAAACAGCGGCTACTAGCCAAAAACATTCAGTACTTC; CDR3: CASNKQRLLAKNIQYF
size: .; J: TRBJ1-1; V: TRBV7-3; D: .; DNA: TGTGCCAGCAGCCCCCTTGGGCCTCACACTGAAGCTTTCTTT; CDR3: CASSPLGPHTEAFF
size: .; J: TRBJ2-1; V: TRBV30; D: TRBD2; DNA: TGTGCCTGGAGTGTACGAGTAAGGGGTGGAGGGAGGGCCAACAATGAGCAGTTCTTC; CDR3: CAWSVRVRGGGRANNEQFF
size: .; J: TRBJ1-1; V: TRBV5-1; D: TRBD1; DNA: TGCGCCAGCAGCTGGGGACAGATTATGAACACTGAAGCTTTCTTT; CDR3: CASSWGQIMNTEAFF
size: .; J: TRBJ1-2; V: TRBV18; D: .; DNA: TGTGCCAGCTCACCCCCAGCTGGGGTTGAGGGCTACACCTTC; CDR3: CASSPPAGVEGYTF
size: .; J: TRBJ1-1; V: TRBV7-6; D: .; DNA: TGTGCCAGCAGCTTCGAGGGAAGCACTGAAGCTTTCTTT; CDR3: CASSFEGSTEAFF
size: .; J: TRBJ1-1; V: TRBV6-6; D: .; DNA: TGTGCCAGCCCAGATGAGGGGGGCACTGAAGCTTTCTTT; CDR3: CASPDEGGTEAFF
size: once; J: TRBJ1-5; V: TRBV19; D: .; DNA: TGTGCCAGTAGTATAGATGGAAGCGGCGATCAGCCCCAGCATTTT; CDR3: CASSIDGSGDQPQHF
size: .; J: TRBJ2-3; V: TRBV5-4; D: TRBD2; DNA: TGTGCCAGCAGCTTTACGGGGAGGGCAGATACGCAGTATTTT; CDR3: CASSFTGRADTQYF
size: .; J: TRBJ2-2; V: TRBV28; D: TRBD1; DNA: TGTGCCAGCAGTCTTGACAGGGTATGGACCGGGGAGCTGTTTTTT; CDR3: CASSLDRVWTGELFF
size: .; J: TRBJ1-5; V: TRBV2; D: .; DNA: TGTGCCAGCAGCCCTAGGGTAGGGGGTGCCGATCAGCCCCAGCATTTT; CDR3: CASSPRVGGADQPQHF
size: .; J: TRBJ1-4; V: TRBV5-1; D: .; DNA: TGCGCCAGCAGCTTGGCGTCAGGGCCTGAGGGAAAACTGTTTTTT; CDR3: CASSLASGPEGKLFF
size: .; J: TRBJ2-3; V: TRBV5-1; D: .; DNA: TGCGCCAGCAGCTTGGTGCTTGCTAATACGCAGTATTTT; CDR3: CASSLVLANTQYF
size: once; J: TRBJ1-6; V: TRBV30; D: .; DNA: TGTGCCTGGCCCTGTTTCGTGTCTCGGTCTAATTCACCCCTCCACTTT; CDR3: CAWPCFVSRSNSPLHF
size: .; J: TRBJ1-1; V: TRBV5-6; D: .; DNA: TGTGCCAGCAGCCTCTGGGGGAACACTGAAGCTTTCTTT; CDR3: CASSLWGNTEAFF
size: .; J: TRBJ2-2; V: TRBV5-1; D: TRBD2; DNA: TGCGCCAGCAGCTTCCGACTAGCGGGGGGGCCGGGTACCGGGGAGCTGTTTTTT; CDR3: CASSFRLAGGPGTGELFF
size: .; J: TRBJ2-1; V: TRBV7-3; D: TRBD2; DNA: TGTGCCAGCAGCTCTAGCGGGGGGGCCTTGGATGAGCAGTTCTTC; CDR3: CASSSSGGALDEQFF
size: .; J: TRBJ2-3; V: TRBV11-3; D: TRBD1; DNA: TGTGCCAGCAGTCGGGACAGGGGCACAGATACGCAGTATTTT; CDR3: CASSRDRGTDTQYF
size: .; J: TRBJ1-1; V: TRBV6-5; D: .; DNA: TGTGCCAGCAAAAGGGGCCGGTCGAACACTGAAGCTTTCTTT; CDR3: CASKRGRSNTEAFF
size: .; J: TRBJ1-5; V: TRBV30; D: TRBD1; DNA: TGTGCCTGGAGTCTGGATTTCGGACAGGGGGCTAGATTTGGCAATCAGCCCCAGCATTTT; CDR3: CAWSLDFGQGARFGNQPQHF
size: .; J: TRBJ1-2; V: TRBV11-1; D: .; DNA: TGTGCCAGCAGCTTAGGAGGGAACTATGGCTACACCTTC; CDR3: CASSLGGNYGYTF
size: .; J: TRBJ1-1; V: TRBV6-5; D: .; DNA: TGTGCCAGCGTTACGCAGGGTCGCACTGAAGCTTTCTTT; CDR3: CASVTQGRTEAFF
size: .; J: TRBJ1-3; V: TRBV23-1; D: .; DNA: TGCGCACAAGCGAACGGTTCTGGAAACACCATATATTTT; CDR3: CAQANGSGNTIYF
size: .; J: TRBJ2-2; V: TRBV11-3; D: .; DNA: TGTGCCAGCAGCTTCAAGACAACCGGGGAGCTGTTTTTT; CDR3: CASSFKTTGELFF
size: .; J: TRBJ2-3; V: TRBV4-2; D: TRBD2; DNA: TGTGCCAGCAGCCAAGTCTCTAGCGGGGGCCCTATGGATACGCAGTATTTT; CDR3: CASSQVSSGGPMDTQYF
size: once; J: TRBJ1-1; V: TRBV7-6; D: .; DNA: TGTGCCAGCAGCTCCGGGCCGAACACTGAAGCTTTCTTT; CDR3: CASSSGPNTEAFF
size: .; J: TRBJ2-3; V: TRBV4-1; D: .; DNA: TGCGCCAGCAGCCAAGATCCCACAGATACGCAGTATTTT; CDR3: CASSQDPTDTQYF
size: .; J: TRBJ1-4; V: TRBV2; D: TRBD1; DNA: TGTGCCAGCAGAGGGGACAGGGGGCGGGAAAAACTGTTTTTT; CDR3: CASRGDRGREKLFF
size: .; J: TRBJ1-5; V: TRBV18; D: .; DNA: TGTGCCAGCTCACCCGGATGGGATCAGCCCCAGCATTTT; CDR3: CASSPGWDQPQHF
size: once; J: TRBJ2-5; V: TRBV6-6; D: TRBD1; DNA: TGTGCCAGCAGTTACGGTCTGGGACAGGGAGAAGAGACCCAGTACTTC; CDR3: CASSYGLGQGEETQYF
size: .; J: TRBJ2-3; V: TRBV7-7; D: .; DNA: TGTGCTAGCAGCGAGTGGGCGGGATCTAGCACAGATACGCAGTATTTT; CDR3: CASSEWAGSSTDTQYF
size: .; J: TRBJ2-2; V: TRBV7-3; D: .; DNA: TGTGCCAGCAGCTTGACTAGTGCTACGAACACCGGGGAGCTGTTTTTT; CDR3: CASSLTSATNTGELFF
size: .; J: TRBJ2-1; V: TRBV5-6; D: .; DNA: TGTGCCAGCAGCTTCGGTAATGAGCAGTTCTTC; CDR3: CASSFGNEQFF
size: .; J: TRBJ1-3; V: TRBV6-5; D: .; DNA: TGTGCCAGCAGCCTCCAGGGGATTGGCGCCATATATTTT; CDR3: CASSLQGIGAIYF
size: .; J: TRBJ2-5; V: TRBV11-2; D: TRBD2; DNA: TGTGCCAGCAGCTTAGTACGACTAGCGGGGTACCAAGAGACCCAGTACTTC; CDR3: CASSLVRLAGYQETQYF
size: few; J: TRBJ2-5; V: TRBV6-1; D: .; DNA: TGTGCCAGCAGTGAAGAACATGCGGAATCGGAGACCCAGTACTTC; CDR3: CASSEEHAESETQYF
size: .; J: TRBJ2-7; V: TRBV11-2; D: .; DNA: TGTGCCAGCAGAAACTTTATAGGATACGAGCAGTACTTC; CDR3: CASRNFIGYEQYF